These 27 T cell receptor beta chains originate from one sample sequenced in a study of blood T cell repertoires in COVID-19. Generated by immunoSEQ multiplex PCR, the TCRdb table keeps only in-frame clones and is missing some. The table includes about 330,000 clones, 80% to 90% detected once. The sample comprised PBMCs or T cells enriched from blood (not recorded which). Receptors originate from a man aged 30 to 39 who had recovered from COVID-19.

There are many counts of this clone. V is TRBV5-4 and J is TRBJ1-3, with 10 bases lining up with TRBD1. The germline V gene encodes CDR1 SGHNT and CDR2 YYREEE (reference sequence). Trimming cost V 4 bases and J 5 bases; bases outside gene matches: 6. The CDR3 is 15 amino acids. The CDR3 loop reads CASSKADRGRNTIYF. The CDR3 bases are TGTGCCAGCAGCAAAGCGGACAGGGGGAGAAACACCATATATTTT.

The chain uses TRBV3-1 (or the pseudogene TRBV3-2) and TRBJ1-5, with D perhaps matching TRBD1 (5 bases). CDR1 is LGHDT and CDR2 is YNNKEL in the germline V gene (reference sequence). The CDR3 is made up of 14 amino acids. The germline V and J ends were trimmed by 1 base and 4 bases, with 8 bases remaining between them. This chain's CDR3 is CASSQAGGNQPQHF. CDR3 DNA sequence: TGTGCCAGCAGCCAAGCTGGGGGGAATCAGCCCCAGCATTTT.

CDR3 nucleotide sequence: TGCGCCAGCAGCTGGGCAGGGTATGTCGCCGGGGAGCTGTTTTTT. This translates into CASSWAGYVAGELFF. This chain joins TRBV5-1 and TRBJ2-2; D possibly corresponds to TRBD1 (5 bases). Germline loops: CDR1 SGHRS, CDR2 YFSETQ. This CDR3 region has 15 residues. The V end was cut by 3 bases, the J end by 6 bases, with 15 bases between.

V is TRBV10-3 and J is TRBJ2-3; 8 nucleotides line up with TRBD1. Germline loops: CDR1 ENHRY, CDR2 SYGVKD. CDR3 length: 17 residues. V lost 0 bases and J lost 3; bases outside the gene matches: 8. The CDR3 loop reads CAISESGGRGRTDTQYF. For the CDR3, the DNA is TGTGCCATCAGTGAGTCCGGCGGCAGGGGGCGAACAGATACGCAGTATTTT.

This chain joins TRBV4-2 and TRBJ1-5; tentatively, D is TRBD1 (5 bases). Germline CDR1 LGHNA, CDR2 YNFKEQ. The CDR3 loop spans 16 amino acids. Trimming removed 0 bases at V and 7 bases at J, with 16 bases between. CDR3 nucleotide sequence: TGTGCCAGCAGCCAAGATGGGGGGGAAGGTCGACAGCCCCAGCATTTT. This encodes CASSQDGGEGRQPQHF.

The rearrangement joins TRBV19 to TRBJ1-2; 8 bases agree with TRBD1. V lost 10 bases, J lost 7 bases, and 8 bases stayed unmatched. The CDR3 sequence is 12 residues long. CDR1 LNHDA and CDR2 SQIVND come from the germline V gene (reference sequence). The CDR3 coding sequence is TGTGCCACCGACAGGGGTGGATCTGGCTACACCTTC. Its protein product is CATDRGGSGYTF.

The J gene is TRBJ2-7, the V gene TRBV14, with D uncertain. The CDR3 covers 12 residues. Germline lookup yields CDR1 SGHDN and CDR2 FVKESK. V lost 0 bases, J lost 3 bases, and 3 bases lay in between. The CDR3: CASSQDGYEQYF. In nucleotides, the CDR3 is TGTGCCAGCAGCCAAGACGGCTACGAGCAGTACTTC.

The rearrangement joins TRBV29-1 to TRBJ1-5; 9 bases are shared with TRBD1. Germline-derived CDR1 and CDR2 are SQVTM and ANQGSEA. Germline trimming cut 6 bases from V and 3 bases from J; bases unmatched to any gene: 9. The CDR3 sequence is 15 residues long. The CDR3 bases are TGCAGCGTGGGGGTGGGACAGGGCTACAATCAGCCCCAGCATTTT. Its protein is CSVGVGQGYNQPQHF. The whole variable domain, remainder taken from reference TRBV29-1 and TRBJ1-5, is SAVISQKPSRDICQRGTSLTIQCQVDSQVTMMFWYRQQPGQSLTLIATANQGSEATYESGFVIDKFPISRPNLTFSTLTVSNMSPEDSSIYLCSVGVGQGYNQPQHFGDGTRLSIL.

This sequence joins TRBV28 and TRBJ2-7; TRBD1 matches 8 bases. Germline values: CDR1 MDHEN, CDR2 SYDVKM. V lost 3 bases, J lost 6 bases, and 7 bases stayed unmatched. This CDR3 is built from 14 residues. In DNA form, the CDR3 reads TGTGCCAGCAGTTTCCAGGGGGCGCGGGGCGAGCAGTACTTC. It is translated as CASSFQGARGEQYF.

The genes are TRBV7-2 and TRBJ1-5, with D hard to call. Germline V gives CDR1 SGHTA, CDR2 FQGNSA. V dropped 1 base and J dropped 10 bases, with 17 bases sitting between them. This CDR3 is built from 15 residues. The CDR3 is CASSLGSTSNTPQHF. The CDR3 DNA reads TGTGCCAGCAGCTTAGGCAGTACCTCCAATACCCCCCAGCATTTT.

This rearrangement joins TRBV16 to TRBJ1-1; the match to TRBD1 covers 8 bases. Germline CDR1 and CDR2: KGHSY and FQNENV. With 4 bases clipped from V and 2 bases from J, the junction kept 3 bases outside the gene matches. The CDR3 is 14 residues long. CDR3 in DNA: TGTGCCAGCAGCCTTGACAGGGGAAACACTGAAGCTTTCTTT. Translation: CASSLDRGNTEAFF.

This clone was recorded once. V usage is TRBV11-1 and J usage is TRBJ1-4; 8 bases agree with TRBD1. Trimming took 5 bases from V and 2 from J; bases not matched to a gene: 4. Looked up from germline, CDR1 is SGHAT and CDR2 is FQDESV (reference sequence). This CDR3 region has 15 residues. The chain's CDR3 is CASSLHRGTNEKLFF. CDR3 nucleotide sequence: TGTGCCAGCAGCCTCCACAGGGGGACTAATGAAAAACTGTTTTTT.

J is TRBJ1-1 and V is TRBV28, with D perhaps TRBD1 (5 bases). Germline V lookup: CDR1 MDHEN, CDR2 SYDVKM. This CDR3 region has 13 residues. The ends were cut back, 6 bases at V and 6 bases at J, with 14 bases in the middle. CDR3 residues: CASRDNYAPEAFF. The CDR3 region has the DNA TGTGCCAGCAGGGACAATTACGCGCCTGAAGCTTTCTTT.

The chain combines TRBV7-2 with TRBJ1-2; TRBD1 might be the D (6 bases). CDR1 and CDR2 from the germline V gene are SGHTA and FQGNSA. V shed 5 bases and J shed 8 bases, with 15 bases lying between them. This CDR3 is built from 13 residues. CDR3 DNA: TGTGCCAGCAGCCGGGACAATTTGGGCGGCTACACCTTC. Translated, it gives CASSRDNLGGYTF.

This clone appeared once. The chain employs TRBV28 and TRBJ2-5; 8 positions match TRBD2. V lost 4 bases to trimming and J lost 1 base; unmatched junction nucleotides: 11. CDR1 and CDR2 from the germline V gene are MDHEN and SYDVKM. The CDR3 covers 17 residues. CDR3 sequence (DNA): TGTGCCAGCAGTTCAACAGCGGGGGATTTCCTCCAAGAGACCCAGTACTTC. Its translation is CASSSTAGDFLQETQYF.

This sequence joins TRBV5-1 and TRBJ2-1, with TRBD2 identical over 8 bases. This CDR3 is built from 17 residues. After removal of 4 bases from V and 2 bases from J, the junction contained 11 bases not matched to a gene. Looked up from germline, CDR1 is SGHRS and CDR2 is YFSETQ. CDR3 bases: TGCGCCAGCAGCCAAAGGACTAGCCGGGGGGCCTACAATGAGCAGTTCTTC. Translated: CASSQRTSRGAYNEQFF.

This sequence joins TRBV19 and TRBJ1-5, with TRBD1 as a possible D gene (5 bases). The ends were cut back, 9 bases at V and 1 base at J, with 7 bases in the middle. This CDR3 is 12 amino acids long. The germline gives CDR1 LNHDA, CDR2 SQIVND (reference sequence). CDR3 sequence (DNA): TGTGCCAGCGGGGGAAGCAATCAGCCCCAGCATTTT. Residues: CASGGSNQPQHF.

V usage is TRBV5-4 and J usage is TRBJ1-3; TRBD1 matches at 7 bases. The CDR3 extends over 17 amino acids. Per the germline V gene, CDR1 is SGHNT and CDR2 is YYREEE (reference sequence). The V gene end was trimmed by 0 bases and the J gene end by 3 bases; junction bases not matched to a gene: 9. The CDR3, as DNA: TGTGCCAGCAGCTTGGACCCGACAGGGCGGGTTGGAAACACCATATATTTT. It specifies CASSLDPTGRVGNTIYF.

The chain is built from TRBV18 and TRBJ2-7; 7 positions match TRBD2. V trimming: 0 bases; J trimming: 9 bases; junction bases outside the gene matches: 5. From germline, CDR1 is KGHSH and CDR2 LQKENI. The CDR3 loop spans 13 amino acids. CDR3 sequence reads: CASSPPAGVVQYF. DNA of the CDR3: TGTGCCAGCTCACCACCGGCGGGGGTAGTGCAGTACTTC.

V gene TRBV7-9 combines with J gene TRBJ1-1; D is unresolved. The CDR3 contains 14 residues. Trimming removed 7 bases at V and 4 bases at J, with 16 bases between. Germline V gene lookup returns CDR1 SEHNR and CDR2 FQNEAQ (reference sequence). The CDR3 DNA is TGTGCCAGCATCCGCGAGGGAGGCCTCACTGAAGCTTTCTTT. Its protein is CASIREGGLTEAFF.

The V call is TRBV6-2 or TRBV6-3, the J call TRBJ1-6, with D hard to call. This CDR3 spans 12 amino acids. V was shortened by 5 bases and J by 13 bases, with 12 bases between the two germline ends. Germline V lookup: CDR1 MNHEY, CDR2 SVGEGT. The CDR3 DNA is TGTGCCAGCAGTCAACTGACAACGCCCCTCCACTTT. It translates to CASSQLTTPLHF.

The chain couples TRBV5-1 to TRBJ1-1; 8 bases match TRBD1. The length of the CDR3 is 15 residues. From germline, CDR1 is SGHRS and CDR2 YFSETQ. V lost 4 bases to trimming and J lost 10 bases; unmatched junction nucleotides: 15. The CDR3 is CASSEDPGQVRRAFF. The CDR3 DNA reads TGCGCCAGCAGCGAGGATCCGGGACAGGTTCGCCGAGCTTTCTTT.

The J gene is TRBJ2-3, the V gene TRBV11-3; D remains ambiguous. Germline V gene lookup returns CDR1 SGHNT and CDR2 YENEEA. V dropped 5 bases and J dropped 0 bases, with 3 bases sitting between them. This CDR3 is built from 12 residues. This chain's CDR3 is CASSPSTDTQYF. The CDR3 region has the DNA TGTGCCAGCAGCCCTAGCACAGATACGCAGTATTTT.

This chain uses TRBV19 with TRBJ2-6, with D perhaps matching TRBD1 (5 bases). The CDR3 has 15 amino acids. Trimming pared 7 bases from V and 1 base from J, leaving 11 bases between. CDR1 and CDR2 (germline): LNHDA, SQIVND (reference sequence). The CDR3 spells CASISSGSGANVLTF. CDR3 coding DNA: TGTGCCAGTATCTCATCAGGGTCTGGGGCCAACGTCCTGACTTTC.

The rearrangement links TRBV9 to TRBJ1-1; the D gene is possibly TRBD1 (6 bases). CDR1 is SGDLS, CDR2 YYNGEE, per germline. The germline V and J ends were trimmed by 0 bases and 8 bases, with 11 bases remaining between them. The CDR3 consists of 13 residues. The CDR3 nucleotides are TGTGCCAGCAGCGTAGCTTTTGGGGGCGAAGCTTTCTTT. This gives the protein CASSVAFGGEAFF. Looking up the rest from reference TRBV9 and TRBJ1-1 gives the full variable domain: DSGVTQTPKHLITATGQRVTLRCSPRSGDLSVYWYQQSLDQGLQFLIQYYNGEERAKGNILERFSAQQFPDLHSELNLSSLELGDSALYFCASSVAFGGEAFFGQGTRLTVV.

V usage is TRBV19 and J usage is TRBJ1-4, with 7 bases lining up with TRBD1. V was pared by 5 bases and J by 7 bases, with 13 bases of the junction left unmatched. This CDR3 spans 16 amino acids. Germline CDR1 LNHDA, CDR2 SQIVND (reference sequence). The CDR3 loop is CASSAQGIPGREKLFF. The DNA of the CDR3 is TGTGCCAGTAGTGCACAGGGGATCCCAGGTCGTGAAAAACTGTTTTTT.

The chain links TRBV5-1 to TRBJ2-2; perhaps TRBD1 as D (6 bases). The V and J ends lost 3 bases and 4 bases respectively, with 10 bases between them. Per germline, CDR1 SGHRS and CDR2 YFSETQ. The CDR3 contains 14 residues. The CDR3 bases are TGCGCCAGCAGCTCCGGACAGAGCACCGGGGAGCTGTTTTTT. It specifies CASSSGQSTGELFF.